This T cell receptor (beta chain) was identified in a study of CD8 T cells in ankylosing spondylitis. V lost 7 bases to trimming and J lost 9 bases; unmatched junction nucleotides: 13. This CDR3 has 14 residues. This clonotype was picked up a small number of times. The antigen remains undetermined. TCRdb analysed the 5' RACE reads with MiXCR anew, one entry per CDR3 protein. This table holds about 540,000 distinct CDR3 sequences, roughly an eighth found once. Study conclusions and caveats: Disease-linked clones bore a CD8+ phenotype and were relatively rare in peripheral blood. There was reportedly significant enrichment of clones that were disease-linked in matched ankylosing spondylitis synovial fluid. Blood of patients with ankylosing spondylitis appeared to be characterized by a TCR beta motif of several highly homologous variants.

The chain employs TRBV12-3 or TRBV12-4 and TRBJ2-5; 8 nucleotides line up with TRBD1. The sequence came from a male donor with ankylosing spondylitis. Sequenced input: blood, either unsorted or a sorted T cell fraction (not recorded which). The CDR3 reads CASTGTGFSGAQYF. CDR3 coding DNA: TGTGCCAGCACTGGGACAGGCTTCTCCGGGGCCCAGTACTTC.